Many counts were recorded for the clone carrying this T cell receptor beta chain. Antigen specificity is unknown. Preparation of TCR beta libraries was done by quantitative 5'-RACE with molecular barcodes. A single record per CDR3 protein comes from TCRdb applying MiXCR to the 5' RACE reads. The sample shows 150,000 to 200,000 distinct CDR3 sequences, 10% to 15% of them seen only once. This entry belongs to a study of CD8 T cells in ankylosing spondylitis. From germline, CDR1 is MNHEY and CDR2 SVGEGT. CDR3 length equals 15 residues. Trimming left V 4 bases short and J 2 bases short, with 14 bases between. General study results and limits: Reportedly, disease-linked clones are significantly enriched in ankylosing spondylitis patients' matched synovial fluid.

The sequenced material came from blood, either unsorted or a sorted T cell fraction (not recorded which). The clonotype was recovered from a female donor with ankylosing spondylitis or in good health (not recorded which). This chain joins TRBV6-2 or TRBV6-3 and TRBJ1-1; D is unclear. The chain's CDR3 is CASSFEGRFNTEAFF. In DNA form, the CDR3 reads TGTGCCAGCAGTTTTGAAGGACGGTTTAACACTGAAGCTTTCTTT.